What follows are 27 T cell receptor beta chains derived from one specimen sequenced in a study of T cells after yellow fever vaccination. TCRdb independently ran MiXCR on the 5' RACE reads; one entry per CDR3 protein. This table holds about 74,000 distinct CDR3 sequences, around 6.5% found once. The sample in question was CD8+ T cells sorted from PBMCs, obtained more than 4 days after the first yellow fever vaccination. The origin of the receptors is a man in his late teens or twenties who received the YFV17D yellow fever vaccine.

This clonotype was found a few times. The chain links TRBV7-9 to TRBJ2-7; TRBD1 or TRBD2 may be the D gene (7 bases each). With 1 base removed from V and 4 bases from J, the gap between germline ends came to 20 bases. The germline CDR1 and CDR2 sequences are SEHNR and FQNEAQ (reference sequence). The CDR3 is 17 amino acids. The DNA of the CDR3 is TGTGCCAGCAGCTTAGATGGGGGGGACAGCCCTCTATACGAGCAGTACTTC. Translating it yields CASSLDGGDSPLYEQYF. The complete variable domain, with remaining parts taken from reference TRBV7-9 and TRBJ2-7, reads DTGVSQNPRHKITKRGQNVTFRCDPISEHNRLYWYRQTLGQGPEFLTYFQNEAQLEKSRLLSDRFSAERPKGSFSTLEIQRTEQGDSAMYLCASSLDGGDSPLYEQYFGPGTRLTVT.

This clonotype has a handful of counts. The chain carries TRBV5-4 and TRBJ1-3; D might be TRBD1 (5 bases). Germline V gene sequence: CDR1 SGHNT, CDR2 YYREEE (reference sequence). Trimming cost V 1 base and J 1 base, with 6 bases left between them. This CDR3 is built from 14 residues. The CDR3 sequence: CASSLTGSGNTIYF. In nucleotides, the CDR3 is TGTGCCAGCAGCTTGACAGGTTCTGGAAACACCATATATTTT.

This clonotype was observed a handful of times. The V gene is TRBV12-3 or TRBV12-4, the J gene TRBJ1-5; 7 nucleotides agree with TRBD1. This CDR3 comprises 15 residues. V lost 6 bases to trimming and J lost 1 base; unmatched junction nucleotides: 6. The CDR3 sequence: CASSTGVSSNQPQHF. In DNA form, the CDR3 reads TGTGCCAGCAGCACAGGGGTCTCCAGCAATCAGCCCCAGCATTTT.

This clonotype was seen only a few times. The chain uses TRBV4-2 and TRBJ1-1, with 7 nucleotides matching TRBD1. CDR1 LGHNA and CDR2 YNFKEQ come from the germline V gene. The CDR3 sequence is 16 residues long. V shed 4 bases, J shed 2 bases, and the junction held 10 bases outside the gene matches. In DNA, the CDR3 is TGTGCCAGCAGCCGGGGACAGCTTCCTGAAAACACTGAAGCTTTCTTT. It yields the protein CASSRGQLPENTEAFF.

The chain couples TRBV20-1 to TRBJ1-2; D is unresolved. Germline CDR1 reads DFQATT; CDR2 reads SNEGSKA (reference sequence). The CDR3 runs 15 residues. V gave up 2 bases and J gave up 3 bases, with 16 bases separating them. CDR3 residues: CSARITTVTHYGYTF. CDR3 sequence (DNA): TGCAGTGCTAGAATTACGACGGTGACCCACTATGGCTACACCTTC.

The chain links TRBV6-2 or TRBV6-3 to TRBJ1-6; TRBD1 agrees at 7 bases. V was clipped by 8 bases and J by 7 bases; unmatched bases: 8. Germline CDR1 is MNHEY and CDR2 is SVGEGT. The CDR3 is 14 residues long. The CDR3 reads CASGTATVNSPLHF. CDR3 in DNA: TGTGCCAGCGGGACAGCAACTGTGAATTCACCCCTCCACTTT.

This clonotype was seen ten or more times. The V and J genes are TRBV4-2 and TRBJ2-5; 7 positions match TRBD2. The CDR3 extends over 19 amino acids. The junction had 24 bases not matched to a gene; V was cut back by 6 bases and J by 5 bases. Germline CDR1 and CDR2: LGHNA and YNFKEQ. CDR3 loop: CASSQPLASGVTGLETQYF. CDR3 DNA sequence: TGTGCCAGCAGTCAACCCCTGGCTAGCGGCGTTACGGGGTTGGAGACCCAGTACTTC.

This clonotype has more than one count but fewer than ten. V gene TRBV5-1 combines with J gene TRBJ2-3; maybe TRBD2 (5 bases). Germline V gives CDR1 SGHRS, CDR2 YFSETQ. The length of the CDR3 is 14 residues. V lost 0 bases to trimming and J lost 1 base, with 6 bases between them. This CDR3 is CASSLELGTDTQYF. DNA for the CDR3: TGCGCCAGCAGCTTGGAACTAGGCACAGATACGCAGTATTTT.

V gene TRBV20-1 combines with J gene TRBJ2-1; a weak D match, TRBD2 (5 bases). CDR1 is DFQATT, CDR2 SNEGSKA, per germline (reference sequence). V was pared by 0 bases and J by 3 bases, with 12 bases between. The CDR3 has 15 residues. Here the CDR3 reads CSARDGLGIYNEQFF. Written as DNA, the CDR3 is TGCAGTGCTAGAGACGGACTGGGAATCTACAATGAGCAGTTCTTC.

V and J are TRBV6-2 or TRBV6-3 and TRBJ2-3; 10 bases align to TRBD1. The CDR3 consists of 16 residues. Germline CDR1 reads MNHEY; CDR2 reads SVGEGT. Germline trimming cut 5 bases from V and 0 bases from J; bases unmatched to any gene: 5. The CDR3 DNA reads TGTGCCAGCAGTACCCCGGACAGGGGGAGCACAGATACGCAGTATTTT. This encodes CASSTPDRGSTDTQYF.

CDR3: CASSLLGTGTGTGGTQYF. CDR3 bases: TGTGCCAGCAGTTTACTTGGTACTGGGACAGGCACGGGTGGGACCCAGTACTTC. The rearrangement uses TRBV12-3 or TRBV12-4 and TRBJ2-5; 8 bases are a match to TRBD1. This CDR3 region has 18 residues. V shed 2 bases and J 7 bases; nucleotides not matched to a gene: 18.

The genes are TRBV4-3 and TRBJ2-7, with D tentatively TRBD1 (5 bases). Trimming took 0 bases from V and 2 from J, leaving 11 bases between them. The CDR3 totals 15 residues. The V gene's germline CDR1 is LGHNA and CDR2 YSLEER. The CDR3 coding sequence is TGCGCCAGCAGCCAAGATGCACAGGAAACCTACGAGCAGTACTTC. Protein: CASSQDAQETYEQYF.

There are a few counts of this clonotype. This chain uses TRBV29-1 with TRBJ2-5, with a possible D match to TRBD1 (5 bases). The CDR3 is 14 residues long. The germline V and J ends were trimmed by 0 bases and 9 bases, with 17 bases remaining between them. CDR1 and CDR2 (germline): SQVTM, ANQGSEA. CDR3 protein: CSVEEGDGSRAQYF. The CDR3, as DNA: TGCAGCGTTGAAGAAGGGGATGGGTCCCGGGCCCAGTACTTC.

This clonotype was seen ten or more times. This sequence joins TRBV12-3 or TRBV12-4 and TRBJ1-1; 7 nucleotides agree with TRBD1. This CDR3 is 15 amino acids long. V gave up 5 bases and J gave up 2 bases; unmatched junction bases: 8. CDR3 loop: CASSTWTGPNTEAFF. In DNA, the CDR3 is TGTGCCAGCAGTACCTGGACAGGTCCTAACACTGAAGCTTTCTTT.

This clonotype showed up just a few times. Here the CDR3 reads CASSFPGEQGASEQYF. CDR3 nucleotides: TGTGCCAGCAGTTTTCCGGGCGAACAGGGGGCGTCCGAGCAGTACTTC. This chain joins TRBV27 and TRBJ2-7; the match to TRBD1 covers 9 bases. Per the germline V gene, CDR1 is MNHEY and CDR2 is SMNVEV (reference sequence). With V trimmed by 3 bases and J by 6 bases, 12 bases remained unmatched. The CDR3 totals 16 residues.

V gene TRBV12-3 or TRBV12-4 combines with J gene TRBJ2-5; 7 bases agree with TRBD1. V dropped 4 bases and J dropped 4; count of bases not matched to a gene: 9. The CDR3 length is 15 residues. The CDR3 loop is CASSYIGGQRETQYF. CDR3 bases: TGTGCCAGCAGTTACATAGGGGGACAGCGAGAGACCCAGTACTTC.

This rearrangement joins TRBV5-1 to TRBJ2-1, with D unresolved. Germline V CDR1 and CDR2: SGHRS, YFSETQ. V was pared by 0 bases and J by 5 bases, with 9 bases between. The length of the CDR3 is 14 residues. Here the CDR3 reads CASSLDEPDNEQFF. The CDR3 DNA sequence: TGCGCCAGCAGCTTGGACGAGCCTGACAATGAGCAGTTCTTC.

This chain joins TRBV4-1 and TRBJ2-7, with TRBD1 matching over 7 bases. This CDR3 contains 15 residues. The germline V gene has CDR1 MGHRA and CDR2 YSYEKL. V trimming: 4 bases; J trimming: 2 bases; junction bases outside the gene matches: 8. The CDR3 DNA reads TGCGCCAGCAGCCTCGGACCCAGGGGGACCTACGAGCAGTACTTC. Protein product: CASSLGPRGTYEQYF.

V is TRBV3-1 and J is TRBJ2-3, with 9 bases that match TRBD2. The CDR3 has 17 amino acids. V was pared by 0 bases and J by 4 bases, with 8 bases of the junction left unmatched. CDR1 is LGHDT, CDR2 YNNKEL, per germline (reference sequence). The CDR3 DNA reads as TGTGCCAGCAGCCAAGATGGCGGGGGGGCCTGGTCAGATACGCAGTATTTT. It translates to CASSQDGGGAWSDTQYF.

CDR3 amino acids: CASSFGGPGRPQHF. The CDR3 DNA follows: TGTGCCAGCAGCTTTGGGGGCCCCGGCCGGCCCCAGCATTTT. The gene calls are TRBV7-6 and TRBJ1-5; D is perhaps TRBD1 (6 bases). This CDR3 has 14 amino acids. Germline V gives CDR1 SGHVS, CDR2 FNYEAQ. Trimming stripped 3 bases from V and 9 bases from J, with 15 bases between. The whole variable domain, filled in from reference TRBV7-6 and TRBJ1-5, reads GAGVSQSPRYKVTKRGQDVALRCDPISGHVSLYWYRQALGQGPEFLTYFNYEAQQDKSGLPNDRFSAERPEGSISTLTIQRTEQRDSAMYRCASSFGGPGRPQHFGDGTRLSIL.

This clonotype was counted at least ten times. The V gene is TRBV28, the J gene TRBJ2-5; no reliable D call. The CDR3 is made up of 12 amino acids. Germline V gives CDR1 MDHEN, CDR2 SYDVKM. The V end was cut by 2 bases, the J end by 2 bases, with 3 bases between. The CDR3 protein is CASSLPQETQYF. The CDR3 bases are TGTGCCAGCAGTTTACCACAAGAGACCCAGTACTTC.

The table lists this clonotype with many counts. The rearrangement links TRBV5-4 to TRBJ2-3; no reliable D call. Deletions cut 0 bases from V and 2 bases from J, with 4 bases between. The CDR3 loop spans 13 amino acids. Germline CDR1 is SGHNT and CDR2 is YYREEE (reference sequence). The CDR3 DNA reads as TGTGCCAGCAGCTTGGTCGCCACAGATACGCAGTATTTT. It encodes CASSLVATDTQYF.

This clonotype was counted ten times or more. This chain connects TRBV12-3 or TRBV12-4 to TRBJ1-5; a possible D gene is TRBD1 (6 bases). The CDR3 sequence is 17 residues long. V was shortened by 4 bases and J by 1 base, with 17 bases between the two germline ends. CDR3 sequence reads: CASSYLRNRVSNQPQHF. DNA of the CDR3: TGTGCCAGCAGTTATCTCCGGAACAGGGTGAGCAATCAGCCCCAGCATTTT.

This clonotype was recorded at least ten times. V gene TRBV4-1 combines with J gene TRBJ2-1; a possible D gene is TRBD1 (6 bases). Germline CDR1 reads MGHRA; CDR2 reads YSYEKL. This CDR3 region has 18 residues. Trimming pared 1 base from V and 2 bases from J, leaving 18 bases between. This CDR3 is CASSQGLDLWDTYNEQFF. Here the CDR3 DNA reads TGCGCCAGCAGCCAAGGGCTCGACCTTTGGGACACCTACAATGAGCAGTTCTTC.

The genes are TRBV7-9 and TRBJ1-1; D gene unclear. The length of the CDR3 is 15 residues. Germline V gene data show CDR1 as SEHNR and CDR2 as FQNEAQ (reference sequence). The V gene lost 5 bases and the J gene lost 0 bases, with 13 bases spanning the gap. CDR3: CASSRGRGLNTEAFF. CDR3 DNA: TGTGCCAGCAGCCGCGGTCGGGGATTGAACACTGAAGCTTTCTTT.

This rearrangement joins TRBV7-3 to TRBJ1-2; 8 positions agree with TRBD1. The trim removed 0 bases at V and 8 bases at J, leaving 8 bases unmatched. The CDR3 is made up of 15 amino acids. CDR1 SGHTA and CDR2 FQGTGA come from the germline V gene. CDR3 sequence (DNA): TGTGCCAGCAGCTTAACGGGGTCAGGGGGCGCGGGCTACACCTTC. It is translated as CASSLTGSGGAGYTF.

The rearrangement joins TRBV27 to TRBJ2-1; 11 positions match TRBD2. The CDR3 totals 14 residues. V gave up 7 bases and J gave up 7 bases; unmatched junction bases: 6. Germline CDR1 is MNHEY and CDR2 is SMNVEV (reference sequence). The CDR3: CASTELAGDNEQFF. The CDR3 coding sequence is TGTGCCAGCACTGAACTAGCGGGGGATAATGAGCAGTTCTTC.